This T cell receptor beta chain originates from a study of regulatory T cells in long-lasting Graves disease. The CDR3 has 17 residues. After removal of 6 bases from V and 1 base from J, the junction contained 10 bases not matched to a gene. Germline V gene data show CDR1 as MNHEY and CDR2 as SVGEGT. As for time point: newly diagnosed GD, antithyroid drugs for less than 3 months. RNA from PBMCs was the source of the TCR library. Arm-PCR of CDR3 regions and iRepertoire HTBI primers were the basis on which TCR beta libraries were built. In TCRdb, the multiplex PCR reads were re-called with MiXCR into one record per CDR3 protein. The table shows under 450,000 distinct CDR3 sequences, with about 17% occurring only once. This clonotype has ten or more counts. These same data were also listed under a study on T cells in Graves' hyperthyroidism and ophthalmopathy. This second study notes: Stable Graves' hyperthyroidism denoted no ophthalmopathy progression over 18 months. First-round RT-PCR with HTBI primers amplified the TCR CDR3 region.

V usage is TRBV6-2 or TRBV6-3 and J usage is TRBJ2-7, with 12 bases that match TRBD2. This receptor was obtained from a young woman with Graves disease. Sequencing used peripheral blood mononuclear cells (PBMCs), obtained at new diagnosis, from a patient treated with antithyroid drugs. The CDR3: CASRLTSGGPISYEQYF. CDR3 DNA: TGTGCCAGCAGATTGACTAGCGGGGGCCCTATTTCCTACGAGCAGTACTTC.